These 30 T cell receptor beta chains were all obtained from the same sample, sequenced in a study of beta chain features in type 1 diabetes. Investigators reverse transcribed all isolated RNA, so they sequenced expressed TCRB transcripts. Produced via immunoSEQ multiplex PCR; TCRdb's table is partial and in-frame only. Among under 450,000 clones, approximately 15% were seen once, and the ten largest hold more than 0.015%. Source material: naive CD4+ T cells from blood. These receptors came from a woman between 18 and 29 years old in good health.

The chain recombines TRBV6-6 with TRBJ2-1; a weak D match, TRBD1 (6 bases). The CDR3 totals 14 residues. The germline V gene encodes CDR1 MNHNY and CDR2 SVGAGI (reference sequence). Between the trimmed V and J ends, which lost 1 base and 10 bases, there was a span of 14 bases. The CDR3 reads CASSYYREPKEQFF. In nucleotides, the CDR3 is TGTGCCAGCAGTTACTACAGGGAGCCAAAGGAGCAGTTCTTC.

V gene TRBV7-9 combines with J gene TRBJ2-1, with a weak D call TRBD1 (6 bases). V was trimmed by 2 bases and J by 6 bases, leaving 14 bases between them. The CDR3 runs to 15 residues. Germline V gene lookup returns CDR1 SEHNR and CDR2 FQNEAQ (reference sequence). The CDR3 protein is CASSLSAGVGNEQFF. The CDR3 coding sequence is TGTGCCAGCAGCTTAAGTGCAGGGGTAGGCAATGAGCAGTTCTTC.

V is TRBV9 and J is TRBJ1-2; D is unresolved. CDR1 SGDLS and CDR2 YYNGEE come from the germline V gene. Trimming cost V 0 bases and J 4 bases, with 10 bases left between them. This CDR3 has 14 amino acids. CDR3 coding DNA: TGTGCCAGCAGCGTAGTTGAGGGAGGCTATGGCTACACCTTC. Translation: CASSVVEGGYGYTF.

About this clone: Other DNA sequences in the sample encode the same CDR3. The J gene is TRBJ2-5, the V gene TRBV6-6; no definite D call. The CDR3 spans 11 residues. The V end lost 4 bases, the J end lost 5 bases, and 5 bases lay between the germline ends. Germline-derived CDR1 and CDR2 are MNHNY and SVGAGI (reference sequence). CDR3 protein: CASSWRETQYF. The CDR3 DNA is TGTGCCAGCAGTTGGCGGGAGACCCAGTACTTC.

The chain links TRBV4-3 to TRBJ2-6, with a possible D match to TRBD2 (6 bases). The V end lost 4 bases, the J end lost 4 bases, and 14 bases lay between the germline ends. Germline CDR1 is LGHNA and CDR2 is YSLEER. The CDR3 runs 16 residues. As DNA, the CDR3 is TGCGCCAGCAGCCGGGTTTGGGGGGACGGGGCCAACGTCCTGACTTTC. Its translation is CASSRVWGDGANVLTF.

The rearrangement uses TRBV18 and TRBJ1-1, with D perhaps matching TRBD1 (6 bases). CDR3 length: 17 residues. Germline CDR1 reads KGHSH; CDR2 reads LQKENI. Between the trimmed V and J ends, which lost 3 bases and 0 bases, there was a span of 17 bases. CDR3 in DNA: TGTGCCAGCTCACCGCTAGACACAGGGATGGTGAACACTGAAGCTTTCTTT. Translated, it gives CASSPLDTGMVNTEAFF.

Turning to this clone: Other nucleotide sequences from this sample produce the same CDR3. The V gene is TRBV9, the J gene TRBJ1-1, with D maybe TRBD1 (5 bases). Germline values: CDR1 SGDLS, CDR2 YYNGEE. This CDR3 comprises 15 residues. Trimming cost V 0 bases and J 0 bases, with 9 bases left between them. The CDR3 nucleotides read TGTGCCAGCAGCGTAGGTGGACAACTGAACACTGAAGCTTTCTTT. As protein: CASSVGGQLNTEAFF.

The genes are TRBV29-1 and TRBJ2-1; perhaps TRBD2 as D (5 bases). V lost 4 bases and J lost 6, with 22 bases in between. This CDR3 contains 16 residues. CDR1 is SQVTM, CDR2 ANQGSEA, per germline. CDR3 protein: CSVVFVPDPAGNEQFF. CDR3 nucleotide sequence: TGCAGCGTTGTATTCGTCCCCGACCCCGCGGGCAATGAGCAGTTCTTC.

This clone was observed a few times. The rearrangement links TRBV2 to TRBJ2-3; 10 nucleotides agree with TRBD2. Losses at the gene ends were 8 bases for V and 1 base for J; bases not matched to a gene: 3. Germline V gene data show CDR1 as SNHLY and CDR2 as FYNNEI. The CDR3 is 14 residues long. This CDR3 reads CASPGTSGTDTQYF. CDR3 in DNA: TGTGCCAGCCCCGGGACTAGCGGCACAGATACGCAGTATTTT. The entire variable domain, with the rest obtained from reference TRBV2 and TRBJ2-3, is as follows: EPEVTQTPSHQVTQMGQEVILRCVPISNHLYFYWYRQILGQKVEFLVSFYNNEISEKSEIFDDQFSVERPDGSNFTLKIRSTKLEDSAMYFCASPGTSGTDTQYFGPGTRLTVL.

The chain recombines TRBV29-1 with TRBJ1-1; D gene ambiguous. Germline values: CDR1 SQVTM, CDR2 ANQGSEA. This CDR3 has 13 residues. V lost 2 bases and J lost 3, with 10 bases in between. The CDR3 bases are TGCAGCGTTGAAACGCAGGCAGACACTGAAGCTTTCTTT. Its protein product is CSVETQADTEAFF.

This clone was seen a handful of times. The rearrangement joins TRBV7-9 to TRBJ2-5; 8 bases are shared with TRBD2. Germline trimming cut 1 base from V and 5 bases from J; bases unmatched to any gene: 9. Germline V gene lookup returns CDR1 SEHNR and CDR2 FQNEAQ (reference sequence). This CDR3 comprises 16 residues. The CDR3 DNA reads TGTGCCAGCAGCTTAGTCCCAGCGGGAGCGTGGGAGACCCAGTACTTC. Its translation is CASSLVPAGAWETQYF.

This sequence joins TRBV11-2 and TRBJ2-7; a weak D match, TRBD2 (6 bases). Germline V CDR1 and CDR2: SGHAT, FQNNGV. CDR3 size: 15 residues. Trimming left V 1 base short and J 3 bases short, with 13 bases between. The CDR3: CASSLGDGGFYEQYF. CDR3 nucleotide sequence: TGTGCCAGCAGCTTAGGGGACGGGGGATTCTACGAGCAGTACTTC. Looking up the rest from reference TRBV11-2 and TRBJ2-7 gives the full variable domain: EAGVAQSPRYKIIEKRQSVAFWCNPISGHATLYWYQQILGQGPKLLIQFQNNGVVDDSQLPKDRFSAERLKGVDSTLKIQPAKLEDSAVYLCASSLGDGGFYEQYFGPGTRLTVT.

This clone was observed a few times. CDR3 in DNA: TGTGCCAGCAGCGGGGGGGGACTAGCGGGAGGTCCCGGGGAGCTGTTTTTT. Protein product: CASSGGGLAGGPGELFF. The J gene is TRBJ2-2, the V gene TRBV9; 15 nucleotides line up with TRBD2. The CDR3 loop spans 17 amino acids. CDR1 SGDLS and CDR2 YYNGEE come from the germline V gene. V gave up 3 bases and J gave up 6 bases; unmatched junction bases: 6.

This chain uses TRBV30 with TRBJ2-7, with 7 bases aligning to TRBD2. In germline, CDR1 is GTSNPN, CDR2 SVGIG (reference sequence). The V and J ends lost 4 bases and 2 bases, in that order; junction bases with no gene match: 8. The CDR3 runs 14 residues. CDR3 coding DNA: TGTGCCTGGAATAGGCTAGCGGAAACCTACGAGCAGTACTTC. Translated: CAWNRLAETYEQYF.

This clone showed up just a few times. The chain couples TRBV5-1 to TRBJ1-1; D call uncertain. This CDR3 has 14 residues. Germline loops: CDR1 SGHRS, CDR2 YFSETQ. Trimming cost V 4 bases and J 7 bases, with 17 bases left between them. The CDR3 here is CASSAGPGSFEAFF. CDR3 sequence (DNA): TGCGCCAGCAGCGCCGGTCCGGGGTCTTTTGAAGCTTTCTTT.

The chain uses TRBV4-3 and TRBJ2-1; D call uncertain. The germline gives CDR1 LGHNA, CDR2 YSLEER. The CDR3 consists of 14 residues. V lost 0 bases and J 8 bases, leaving 11 bases between the germline ends. CDR3: CASSQDIVVHEQFF. Written as DNA, the CDR3 is TGCGCCAGCAGCCAAGATATCGTAGTGCATGAGCAGTTCTTC.

CDR3 sequence (DNA): TGTGCCAGCAGTTTAAGGGGGCGTACGCAGCCCCAGCATTTT. This encodes CASSLRGRTQPQHF. The rearrangement joins TRBV28 to TRBJ1-5, with 7 bases lining up with TRBD1. The CDR3 length is 14 residues. In germline, CDR1 is MDHEN, CDR2 SYDVKM. V shed 2 bases, J shed 7 bases, and the junction held 5 bases outside the gene matches. Based on the CDR3 plus reference TRBV28 and TRBJ1-5, the full variable domain is DVKVTQSSRYLVKRTGEKVFLECVQDMDHENMFWYRQDPGLGLRLIYFSYDVKMKEKGDIPEGYSVSREKKERFSLILESASTNQTSMYLCASSLRGRTQPQHFGDGTRLSIL.

The genes are TRBV11-2 and TRBJ1-1; D perhaps matches TRBD1 (5 bases). Germline-derived CDR1 and CDR2 are SGHAT and FQNNGV. V dropped 4 bases and J dropped 1 base, with 13 bases sitting between them. The CDR3 length is 15 residues. This CDR3 reads CASSSQPGQNTEAFF. The CDR3 DNA is TGTGCCAGCAGCTCACAGCCTGGACAGAACACTGAAGCTTTCTTT.

The table lists this clone with a few counts. This sequence joins TRBV18 and TRBJ2-6; maybe TRBD1 (6 bases). The CDR3 is 16 amino acids. Per the germline V gene, CDR1 is KGHSH and CDR2 is LQKENI. With 2 bases removed from V and 2 bases from J, the gap between germline ends came to 10 bases. The CDR3 region has the DNA TGTGCCAGCTCACCAGCCCAGGGGACTGGGGCCAACGTCCTGACTTTC. As protein: CASSPAQGTGANVLTF.

This clone was recorded a few times. V gene TRBV30 combines with J gene TRBJ1-4; 8 bases fit TRBD1. This CDR3 comprises 13 residues. Germline CDR1 is GTSNPN and CDR2 is SVGIG (reference sequence). V shed 5 bases and J 6 bases; nucleotides not matched to a gene: 5. The CDR3 sequence: CAWGGQGDEKLFF. The DNA of the CDR3 is TGTGCCTGGGGAGGACAGGGAGATGAAAAACTGTTTTTT. Full variable domain (rest looked up from reference TRBV30 and TRBJ1-4): SQTIHQWPATLVQPVGSPLSLECTVEGTSNPNLYWYRQAAGRGLQLLFYSVGIGQISSEVPQNLSASRPQDRQFILSSKKLLLSDSGFYLCAWGGQGDEKLFFGSGTQLSVL.

V gene TRBV28 combines with J gene TRBJ2-7; perhaps TRBD1 as D (6 bases). From germline, CDR1 is MDHEN and CDR2 SYDVKM. There are 14 residues in the CDR3. V lost 5 bases and J 3 bases, leaving 14 bases between the germline ends. In DNA, the CDR3 is TGTGCCAGCAGTCCCTTAGGGGGTGGCTACGAGCAGTACTTC. As protein: CASSPLGGGYEQYF.

The chain combines TRBV30 with TRBJ2-1; 13 positions agree with TRBD2. The CDR3 has 17 residues. CDR1 and CDR2 (germline): GTSNPN, SVGIG (reference sequence). V lost 7 bases, J lost 1 base, and 10 bases stayed unmatched. The CDR3 sequence is CASPGTSGAGSYNEQFF. The CDR3, as DNA: TGTGCCTCCCCCGGGACTAGCGGGGCCGGGTCCTACAATGAGCAGTTCTTC.

The chain is built from TRBV11-1 and TRBJ1-1; TRBD1 aligns across 9 bases. V gave up 4 bases and J gave up 0 bases; unmatched junction bases: 6. Germline assignment: CDR1 SGHAT and CDR2 FQDESV (reference sequence). The CDR3 loop spans 16 amino acids. The CDR3 reads CASSYGTGSMNTEAFF. The CDR3 DNA reads as TGTGCCAGCAGCTATGGGACAGGGAGCATGAACACTGAAGCTTTCTTT.

The V and J genes are TRBV29-1 and TRBJ1-2; no firm D call. The CDR3 extends over 14 amino acids. Between the trimmed V and J ends, which lost 1 base and 4 bases, there was a span of 13 bases. Germline V gene data show CDR1 as SQVTM and CDR2 as ANQGSEA. In DNA form, the CDR3 reads TGCAGCGTTGAAGTTCGGGTGTCTGGCTATGGCTACACCTTC. Its protein product is CSVEVRVSGYGYTF.

This clone has just a few counts. In nucleotides, the CDR3 is TGTGCCAGCAGTTCCGCCCAGGGTGGGGACTATGGCTACACCTTC. It codes for CASSSAQGGDYGYTF. The genes are TRBV28 and TRBJ1-2; D possibly corresponds to TRBD1 (5 bases). The V and J ends lost 4 bases and 3 bases respectively, with 15 bases between them. CDR1 is MDHEN, CDR2 SYDVKM, per germline. CDR3 size: 15 residues.

About this clone: Other DNA variants within this sample encode the same CDR3. The rearrangement joins TRBV7-9 to TRBJ2-7, with D possibly being TRBD1 (6 bases). Germline lookup yields CDR1 SEHNR and CDR2 FQNEAQ (reference sequence). The CDR3 covers 12 residues. Trimming cost V 4 bases and J 4 bases, with 8 bases left between them. The DNA of the CDR3 is TGTGCCAGCAGCTCCAGGGGTTACGAGCAGTACTTC. It is translated as CASSSRGYEQYF.

This chain links TRBV30 with TRBJ1-2; TRBD1 aligns across 7 bases. Germline CDR1 and CDR2: GTSNPN and SVGIG (reference sequence). V lost 0 bases and J lost 6; bases outside the gene matches: 7. The CDR3 sequence is 14 residues long. The DNA for the CDR3 is TGTGCCTGGAGTGTCAGGGGGATTAGCCATGGCTACACCTTC. Residues: CAWSVRGISHGYTF.

The V and J genes are TRBV6-5 and TRBJ2-3, with 11 bases that match TRBD1. This CDR3 has 15 residues. V gave up 6 bases and J gave up 3 bases; unmatched junction bases: 5. Germline V lookup: CDR1 MNHEY, CDR2 SVGAGI. CDR3 DNA: TGTGCCAGCAGCAACCGGGACAGGGGGACAGATACGCAGTATTTT. It yields the protein CASSNRDRGTDTQYF.

This clone appeared once. The rearrangement links TRBV29-1 to TRBJ1-4, with a tentative D call TRBD1 (6 bases). Trimming cost V 5 bases and J 0 bases, with 22 bases left between them. Germline V gene sequence: CDR1 SQVTM, CDR2 ANQGSEA. This CDR3 contains 18 residues. The CDR3 loop reads CSVRGQGRLLATNEKLFF. The CDR3, as DNA: TGCAGCGTTCGGGGCCAGGGGAGACTCCTTGCAACTAATGAAAAACTGTTTTTT.

V usage is TRBV28 and J usage is TRBJ1-1; maybe TRBD1 (6 bases). The length of the CDR3 is 13 residues. V lost 3 bases, J lost 4 bases, and 9 bases lay in between. In germline, CDR1 is MDHEN, CDR2 SYDVKM. In DNA form, the CDR3 reads TGTGCCAGCAGTTTCGGGGGGCCCACTGAAGCTTTCTTT. It translates to CASSFGGPTEAFF.